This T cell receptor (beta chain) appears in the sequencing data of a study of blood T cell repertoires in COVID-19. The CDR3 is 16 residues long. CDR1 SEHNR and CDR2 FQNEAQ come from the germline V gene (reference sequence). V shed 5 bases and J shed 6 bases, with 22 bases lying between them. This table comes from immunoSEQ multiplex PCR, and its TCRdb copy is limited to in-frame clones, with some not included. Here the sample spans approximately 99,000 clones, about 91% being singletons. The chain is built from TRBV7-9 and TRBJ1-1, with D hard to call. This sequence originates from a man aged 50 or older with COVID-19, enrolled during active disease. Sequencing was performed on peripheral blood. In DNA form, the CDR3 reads TGTGCCAGCAGCGAACCGCCCGGGGAAAGTGTCGCTGAAGCTTTCTTT. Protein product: CASSEPPGESVAEAFF.